The clone carrying this T cell receptor beta chain was counted at least ten times. The target antigen is unknown. From 5'RACE with constant-segment primers came TCR alpha and TCR beta cDNA libraries that carried sample barcodes and UMIs. Each CDR3 protein is one row after TCRdb ran MiXCR on the 5' RACE reads. The sample holds about 38,000 distinct CDR3 sequences, over 10% seen once. This specimen comes from a study of T-cell memory formation after mild COVID-19. Study-level findings and limits: Day 15 to 85 contracting clones showed balanced CD4/CD8; later expanders leaned CD4+.

Germline CDR1 is LNHDA and CDR2 is SQIVND (reference sequence). V gave up 0 bases and J gave up 0 bases, with 8 bases separating them. The CDR3 sequence is 15 residues long. This sequence was found in a man aged 18 to 30 who had mild COVID-19 (a few samples of this study predate the infection). Cell type and time point are not known. Sequenced material: PBMCs or a T cell subset sorted from them (not recorded which). The chain links TRBV19 to TRBJ1-1; D is uncertain. The CDR3 DNA reads as TGTGCCAGTAGTATAGATTGGCTGATGAACACTGAAGCTTTCTTT. Residues: CASSIDWLMNTEAFF.